The sequence of this TCR beta chain was determined in a study of T cells in Graves' hyperthyroidism and ophthalmopathy. RNA transcripts served as the template for amplifying TCR beta CDR3 regions. The study used the HTBI primer set for a first-round RT-PCR of the TCR CDR3. TCRdb re-called the multiplex PCR reads with MiXCR, one entry per CDR3 protein. The sample has under 650,000 distinct CDR3 sequences, under 20% seen once. V was clipped by 5 bases and J by 7 bases; unmatched bases: 17. The CDR3 has 17 residues. The germline V gene encodes CDR1 PRHDT and CDR2 FYEKMQ (reference sequence). Hyperthyroidism of Graves' type that showed no ophthalmopathy progression within 18 months was stable. Researchers barred patients who had uncontrolled infection, other autoimmune disease, pregnancy or lactation. Ten or more counts support this clonotype.

This sequence joins TRBV13 and TRBJ2-1, with 7 bases lining up with TRBD2. This TCR derives from a woman younger than 45 with Graves' hyperthyroidism. Sequences were obtained from blood. The CDR3 loop reads CASSPPPAGEGYNEQFF. The DNA of the CDR3 is TGTGCCAGCAGCCCCCCCCCGGCGGGAGAAGGATATAATGAGCAGTTCTTC.